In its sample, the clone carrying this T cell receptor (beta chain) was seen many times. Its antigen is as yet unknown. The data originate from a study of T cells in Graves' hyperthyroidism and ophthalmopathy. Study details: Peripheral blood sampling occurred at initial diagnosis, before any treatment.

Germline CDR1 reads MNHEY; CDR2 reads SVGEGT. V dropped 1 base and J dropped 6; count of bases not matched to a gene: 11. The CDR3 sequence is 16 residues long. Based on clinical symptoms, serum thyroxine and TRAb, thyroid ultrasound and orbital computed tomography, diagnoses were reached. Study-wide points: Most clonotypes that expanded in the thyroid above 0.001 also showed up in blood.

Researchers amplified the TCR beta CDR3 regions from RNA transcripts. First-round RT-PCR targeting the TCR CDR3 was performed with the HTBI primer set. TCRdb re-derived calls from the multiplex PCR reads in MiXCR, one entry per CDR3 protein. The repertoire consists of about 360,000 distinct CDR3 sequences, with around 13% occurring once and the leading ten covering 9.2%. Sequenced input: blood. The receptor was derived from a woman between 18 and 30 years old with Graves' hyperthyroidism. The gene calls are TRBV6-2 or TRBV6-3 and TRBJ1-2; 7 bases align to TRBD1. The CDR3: CASSYFRQGFFDGYTF. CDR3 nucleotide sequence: TGTGCCAGCAGTTACTTCAGACAGGGATTTTTTGATGGCTACACCTTC.